The 24 T cell receptor beta chains given below trace back to one sample, sequenced in a study of PD-L1 blockade in urothelial cancer (dated by TCRdb to 2017 to 2019). The library came from the immunoSEQ multiplex PCR assay. TCRdb provides this immuneACCESS table in a form limited to in-frame rearrangements. Some clones are lacking; in checked studies, under half of them reflect an unresolved V gene, and why the rest are absent is not known. The sample table lists roughly 130,000 clones, 70% to 85% of them with a count of one. The top ten constitute roughly 3.5% of the sample. The time point label of this sample denotes: pretreatment peripheral blood. Sequenced here: PBMCs, sampled around atezolizumab (anti-PD-L1) treatment. These TCRs come from a man aged 45-60 years with urothelial cancer.

The J gene is TRBJ2-7, the V gene TRBV5-1; 12 nucleotides line up with TRBD2. CDR3 length equals 17 residues. V dropped 0 bases and J dropped 3; count of bases not matched to a gene: 7. The V gene's germline CDR1 is SGHRS and CDR2 YFSETQ. The CDR3 reads CASSLGQPSGRVYEQYF. In nucleotides, the CDR3 is TGCGCCAGCAGCTTGGGACAACCTAGCGGGAGGGTCTACGAGCAGTACTTC.

The chain couples TRBV7-2 to TRBJ2-5, with D perhaps TRBD2 (5 bases). The CDR3 covers 13 residues. Per germline, CDR1 SGHTA and CDR2 FQGNSA. Trimming stripped 3 bases from V and 7 bases from J, with 12 bases between. The CDR3 region is CASSFQIEGTQYF. The DNA for the CDR3 is TGTGCCAGCAGCTTTCAGATCGAGGGGACCCAGTACTTC.

This sequence joins TRBV5-5 and TRBJ2-5, with a weak D call TRBD1 (5 bases). Per germline, CDR1 SGHKS and CDR2 YYEKEE (reference sequence). This CDR3 has 15 amino acids. V shed 0 bases and J shed 5 bases, with 14 bases lying between them. CDR3 region: CASSLGGLQQETQYF. For the CDR3, the DNA is TGTGCCAGCAGCTTGGGGGGCCTCCAACAGGAGACCCAGTACTTC.

The rearrangement uses TRBV10-2 and TRBJ2-1; no clear D. Germline CDR1 and CDR2: WSHSY and SAAADI. Trimming removed 1 base from V and 10 bases from J, with 5 bases in between. The CDR3 totals 11 residues. DNA for the CDR3: TGCGCCAGCAGTGAGTTGCGGGAGCAGTTCTTC. This gives the protein CASSELREQFF.

The chain couples TRBV5-4 to TRBJ1-1, with 8 bases lining up with TRBD1. Trimming took 0 bases from V and 0 from J; bases not matched to a gene: 4. CDR3 length: 16 amino acids. Germline V gene sequence: CDR1 SGHNT, CDR2 YYREEE (reference sequence). The CDR3 nucleotides read TGTGCCAGCAGCTTGGGGGACAGGCTCATGAACACTGAAGCTTTCTTT. Amino acid sequence: CASSLGDRLMNTEAFF.

The chain employs TRBV27 and TRBJ2-7; 7 bases fit TRBD2. This CDR3 contains 16 residues. From germline, CDR1 is MNHEY and CDR2 SMNVEV (reference sequence). J gave up 1 base and V 3 bases, and 9 bases lay outside the gene matches. This chain's CDR3 is CASSLGSGSPSYEQYF. CDR3 in DNA: TGTGCCAGCAGTTTGGGTAGCGGGTCTCCTTCCTACGAGCAGTACTTC.

This chain uses TRBV20-1 with TRBJ1-1; TRBD1 is a possible D gene (6 bases). CDR3 length: 11 amino acids. V dropped 3 bases and J dropped 10 bases, with 12 bases sitting between them. Looked up from germline, CDR1 is DFQATT and CDR2 is SNEGSKA (reference sequence). The CDR3 DNA is TGCAGTGCTAGTCGACAGGACGTAGCTTTCTTT. Translating gives CSASRQDVAFF.

The genes are TRBV6-5 and TRBJ2-7; 10 positions match TRBD2. CDR1 is MNHEY and CDR2 is SVGAGI in the germline V gene. V was pared by 4 bases and J by 5 bases, with 2 bases of the junction left unmatched. This CDR3 is 13 amino acids long. DNA for the CDR3: TGTGCCAGCAGTTTGCTAGCGGGAGACGAGCAGTACTTC. This encodes CASSLLAGDEQYF.

The chain carries TRBV6-6 and TRBJ1-5, with TRBD1 matching 8 bases. Germline CDR1 and CDR2: MNHNY and SVGAGI (reference sequence). The length of the CDR3 is 16 residues. The J segment lost 6 bases and the V segment lost 6 bases, leaving 13 bases of the junction unmatched. CDR3 DNA sequence: TGTGCCAGCAGAGAACGGGCCCAGGGGGCTTCTCAGCCCCAGCATTTT. Encoded protein: CASRERAQGASQPQHF.

The sample holds a few counts of this clone. J is TRBJ1-6 and V is TRBV5-6; D is undetermined. Germline V gene data show CDR1 as SGHDT and CDR2 as YYEEEE. There are 15 residues in the CDR3. V was shortened by 0 bases and J by 8 bases, with 12 bases between the two germline ends. The CDR3 protein is CASSLGRRGYSPLHF. The DNA of the CDR3 is TGTGCCAGCAGCTTGGGTAGACGAGGGTATTCACCCCTCCACTTT.

The gene calls are TRBV19 and TRBJ2-4, with 9 bases matching TRBD1. Germline V lookup: CDR1 LNHDA, CDR2 SQIVND (reference sequence). This CDR3 is 15 amino acids long. V shed 5 bases, J shed 4 bases, and the junction held 6 bases outside the gene matches. The CDR3 sequence: CASSAQGAEKNIQYF. Here the CDR3 DNA reads TGTGCCAGTAGTGCACAGGGGGCCGAAAAAAACATTCAGTACTTC.

The chain couples TRBV10-3 to TRBJ2-7; 11 bases are shared with TRBD2. Looked up from germline, CDR1 is ENHRY and CDR2 is SYGVKD. V dropped 0 bases and J dropped 4; count of bases not matched to a gene: 11. The CDR3 is made up of 18 amino acids. The CDR3 protein is CAISESEVAGGRLYEQYF. CDR3 coding DNA: TGTGCCATCAGTGAGTCGGAAGTAGCGGGAGGGAGACTTTACGAGCAGTACTTC.

The rearrangement links TRBV7-2 to TRBJ2-2, with 9 bases matching TRBD1. The germline V gene has CDR1 SGHTA and CDR2 FQGNSA. This CDR3 spans 16 amino acids. V shed 5 bases, J shed 6 bases, and the junction held 10 bases outside the gene matches. The chain's CDR3 is CASSPTTGGGSGELFF. CDR3 in DNA: TGTGCCAGCAGCCCGACGACAGGGGGTGGGTCCGGGGAGCTGTTTTTT.

The J gene is TRBJ2-1, the V gene TRBV7-9, with 8 nucleotides matching TRBD2. After removal of 11 bases from V and 5 bases from J, the junction contained 2 bases not matched to a gene. This CDR3 region has 11 residues. CDR1 SEHNR and CDR2 FQNEAQ come from the germline V gene (reference sequence). The CDR3, as DNA: TGTGCCGGGACTAGGAACAATGAGCAGTTCTTC. This translates into CAGTRNNEQFF. Combining the CDR3 with reference TRBV7-9 and TRBJ2-1 gives the whole variable domain DTGVSQNPRHKITKRGQNVTFRCDPISEHNRLYWYRQTLGQGPEFLTYFQNEAQLEKSRLLSDRFSAERPKGSFSTLEIQRTEQGDSAMYLCAGTRNNEQFFGPGTRLTVL.

The chain carries TRBV30 and TRBJ1-5, with TRBD1 matching over 8 bases. With V trimmed by 2 bases and J by 4 bases, 4 bases remained unmatched. There are 14 residues in the CDR3. CDR1 and CDR2 from the germline V gene are GTSNPN and SVGIG (reference sequence). The CDR3 DNA sequence: TGTGCCTGGAGTTCCGGGACAGGTAATCAGCCCCAGCATTTT. It specifies CAWSSGTGNQPQHF.

The chain carries TRBV5-1 and TRBJ2-3; 11 bases agree with TRBD1. Germline-derived CDR1 and CDR2 are SGHRS and YFSETQ. There are 14 residues in the CDR3. The junction had 6 bases not matched to a gene; V was cut back by 7 bases and J by 5 bases. The CDR3 region has the DNA TGCGCCAGCTCGGACAGGGGGCGAGGAGATACGCAGTATTTT. It yields the protein CASSDRGRGDTQYF.

This clone has only one observation. The chain has TRBV5-1 and TRBJ2-3; TRBD2 matches at 11 bases. The CDR3 is made up of 17 amino acids. Germline CDR1 and CDR2: SGHRS and YFSETQ. The V and J ends lost 0 bases and 5 bases, in that order; junction bases with no gene match: 8. This CDR3 reads CASSLALVLAGGDTQYF. CDR3 bases: TGCGCCAGCAGCTTGGCCTTGGTCCTAGCGGGAGGAGATACGCAGTATTTT.

V usage is TRBV9 and J usage is TRBJ2-3; D is unclear. The V and J ends lost 4 bases and 0 bases respectively, with 9 bases between them. The length of the CDR3 is 14 residues. Germline loops: CDR1 SGDLS, CDR2 YYNGEE. CDR3: CASSLELSTDTQYF. Written as DNA, the CDR3 is TGTGCCAGCAGCCTCGAACTTAGCACAGATACGCAGTATTTT.

V and J are TRBV11-3 and TRBJ2-3; 13 positions agree with TRBD2. After removal of 5 bases from V and 3 bases from J, the junction contained 5 bases not matched to a gene. Germline-derived CDR1 and CDR2 are SGHNT and YENEEA. This CDR3 has 16 residues. CDR3 bases: TGTGCCAGCAGCCTACTAGCGGGAGGGCGGACAGATACGCAGTATTTT. Its translation: CASSLLAGGRTDTQYF.

This chain connects TRBV5-5 to TRBJ1-1; TRBD1 might be the D (5 bases). V shed 1 base and J shed 3 bases, with 16 bases lying between them. The CDR3 sequence is 16 residues long. Per germline, CDR1 SGHKS and CDR2 YYEKEE (reference sequence). The CDR3 here is CASSLYSQGLDTEAFF. CDR3 DNA: TGTGCCAGCAGCTTGTATTCCCAGGGCCTAGACACTGAAGCTTTCTTT.

The chain couples TRBV6-6 to TRBJ2-7; 7 nucleotides line up with TRBD1. The germline gives CDR1 MNHNY, CDR2 SVGAGI (reference sequence). V shed 2 bases and J 0 bases; nucleotides not matched to a gene: 1. This CDR3 spans 14 amino acids. The CDR3 region is CASSYGQVSYEQYF. CDR3 nucleotides: TGTGCCAGCAGTTACGGACAGGTCTCCTACGAGCAGTACTTC.

By share, this clone counts as medium-sized (0.01 to 0.1%). The rearrangement uses TRBV28 and TRBJ2-1; TRBD2 aligns across 8 bases. CDR1 is MDHEN, CDR2 SYDVKM, per germline. This CDR3 comprises 13 residues. Trimming cost V 8 bases and J 10 bases; bases outside gene matches: 10. The CDR3 protein is CASELGASGEQFF. The CDR3 nucleotides are TGTGCCAGCGAGCTCGGGGCTAGCGGGGAGCAGTTCTTC.

V usage is TRBV28 and J usage is TRBJ2-5; D is perhaps TRBD1 (5 bases). Germline loops: CDR1 MDHEN, CDR2 SYDVKM. Trimming removed 5 bases at V and 2 bases at J, with 15 bases between. The CDR3 length is 15 residues. CDR3 nucleotides: TGTGCCAGCAGTACCTCAAGGGGAAGTCAAGAGACCCAGTACTTC. Protein: CASSTSRGSQETQYF.

V and J are TRBV5-6 and TRBJ2-3, with 10 nucleotides matching TRBD1. The germline CDR1 and CDR2 sequences are SGHDT and YYEEEE. This CDR3 is built from 18 residues. Trimming cost V 2 bases and J 7 bases; bases outside gene matches: 16. The CDR3 spells CASSFFFIRDRGLNTQYF. The CDR3 DNA is TGTGCCAGCAGCTTCTTTTTCATTCGGGACAGGGGTTTAAATACGCAGTATTTT.